These 11 T cell receptor beta chains originate from one sample sequenced in a study of T cells in Graves' hyperthyroidism and ophthalmopathy. The investigators amplified TCR beta CDR3 regions from RNA transcripts. The HTBI primer set was used in a first-round RT-PCR of the TCR CDR3. TCRdb recomputed calls from the multiplex PCR reads with MiXCR, one row per CDR3 protein. The data show roughly 630,000 distinct CDR3 sequences, around 16% seen once. Material for sequencing was blood. The receptors stem from a woman between 25 and 40 years old with Graves' hyperthyroidism.

The chain uses TRBV19 and TRBJ2-1; unclear D gene. The CDR3 runs to 17 residues. V lost 4 bases, J lost 1 base, and 17 bases lay in between. CDR1 and CDR2 from the germline V gene are LNHDA and SQIVND (reference sequence). The CDR3 reads CASSRNSRSPSYNEQFF. The DNA of the CDR3 is TGTGCCAGTAGTAGGAATAGCAGGAGCCCGTCCTACAATGAGCAGTTCTTC.

This clonotype was seen at least ten times. The chain couples TRBV30 to TRBJ1-2; 8 positions agree with TRBD1. CDR1 is GTSNPN and CDR2 is SVGIG in the germline V gene (reference sequence). CDR3 length: 16 residues. The trim removed 2 bases at V and 1 base at J, leaving 9 bases unmatched. The CDR3 coding sequence is TGTGCCTGGAGTAGCGGGACAGGCGGCCTTAACTATGGCTACACCTTC. It codes for CAWSSGTGGLNYGYTF.

The chain recombines TRBV7-2 with TRBJ1-2; possibly TRBD1 for D (6 bases). V shed 4 bases and J shed 10 bases, with 19 bases lying between them. The CDR3 is 14 amino acids. Germline V CDR1 and CDR2: SGHTA, FQGNSA. Written as DNA, the CDR3 is TGTGCCAGCAGCTATCTACAGGGAATTGACGACTACACCTTC. Residues: CASSYLQGIDDYTF.

This clonotype was found many times. CDR3 sequence (DNA): TGTGCCAGCAGCTTGGGGACACTTCTGAACACTGAAGCTTTCTTT. Its protein is CASSLGTLLNTEAFF. This rearrangement joins TRBV7-9 to TRBJ1-1; TRBD1 might be the D (6 bases). V was clipped by 3 bases and J by 0 bases, with 11 bases between them. The CDR3 contains 15 residues. CDR1 and CDR2 from the germline V gene are SEHNR and FQNEAQ (reference sequence).

This clonotype was seen ten or more times. The rearrangement links TRBV27 to TRBJ1-5; 12 bases line up with TRBD1. V trimming: 5 bases; J trimming: 1 base; junction bases outside the gene matches: 6. Germline V gene sequence: CDR1 MNHEY, CDR2 SMNVEV (reference sequence). CDR3 length: 17 residues. The CDR3 DNA follows: TGTGCCAGCAGTCCCGGGACAGGGGGCGCGAGCAATCAGCCCCAGCATTTT. As protein: CASSPGTGGASNQPQHF.

This clonotype was counted only a few times. This chain connects TRBV7-9 to TRBJ1-5; D is perhaps TRBD1 (6 bases). This CDR3 contains 21 residues. From germline, CDR1 is SEHNR and CDR2 FQNEAQ (reference sequence). The V and J ends lost 7 bases and 1 base respectively, with 32 bases between them. The CDR3 sequence is CASTKMGPGHRAKKSNQPQHF. The CDR3 DNA follows: TGTGCCAGCACCAAAATGGGACCGGGACATAGAGCAAAGAAGAGCAATCAGCCCCAGCATTTT.

This clonotype was seen many times. The chain links TRBV6-5 to TRBJ2-1; 9 bases are a match to TRBD2. This CDR3 comprises 15 residues. CDR1 MNHEY and CDR2 SVGAGI come from the germline V gene. Unmatched junction bases numbered 7, after V lost 2 bases and J lost 8 bases. CDR3 sequence: CASSYKAGGRDEQFF. DNA of the CDR3: TGTGCCAGCAGTTACAAGGCGGGAGGGCGAGATGAGCAGTTCTTC.

Concerning this clonotype: The junction departs from germline at one end; a sequencing error may be responsible. The chain employs TRBV27 and TRBJ2-1; 10 bases align to TRBD2. The V gene's germline CDR1 is MNHEY and CDR2 SMNVEV (reference sequence). The CDR3 extends over 18 amino acids. CDR3 bases: TGTGCCAGCAGTTTTCCGCCTAGCGGGAGATTCGCCTACAATGAGAAGTTCTTC. Translated, it gives CASSFPPSGRFAYNEKFF.

The rearrangement uses TRBV6-5 and TRBJ2-7, with 10 bases that match TRBD2. The CDR3 runs to 16 residues. The germline V gene has CDR1 MNHEY and CDR2 SVGAGI. Trimming took 0 bases from V and 3 from J; bases not matched to a gene: 5. DNA of the CDR3: TGTGCCAGCAGTTACTCTCTAGCGGGAGCCCACTACGAGCAGTACTTC. This encodes CASSYSLAGAHYEQYF.

This clonotype has ten or more counts. The V call is TRBV11-2, the J call TRBJ2-1; 7 positions match TRBD2. CDR1 is SGHAT and CDR2 is FQNNGV in the germline V gene. The CDR3 runs to 15 residues. V was pared by 5 bases and J by 5 bases, with 9 bases of the junction left unmatched. DNA for the CDR3: TGTGCCAGCAGCACCGTTCGGGAGGTCAACAATGAGCAGTTCTTC. The encoded protein is CASSTVREVNNEQFF. Full variable domain (rest looked up from reference TRBV11-2 and TRBJ2-1): EAGVAQSPRYKIIEKRQSVAFWCNPISGHATLYWYQQILGQGPKLLIQFQNNGVVDDSQLPKDRFSAERLKGVDSTLKIQPAKLEDSAVYLCASSTVREVNNEQFFGPGTRLTVL.

The chain links TRBV28 to TRBJ2-2, with no clear D. V lost 2 bases and J lost 6, with 7 bases in between. This CDR3 has 13 residues. Germline CDR1 is MDHEN and CDR2 is SYDVKM. CDR3 sequence (DNA): TGTGCCAGCAGTTTACAGGTGCCCGGGGAGCTGTTTTTT. Protein: CASSLQVPGELFF. Variable domain in full (rest from reference TRBV28 and TRBJ2-2): DVKVTQSSRYLVKRTGEKVFLECVQDMDHENMFWYRQDPGLGLRLIYFSYDVKMKEKGDIPEGYSVSREKKERFSLILESASTNQTSMYLCASSLQVPGELFFGEGSRLTVL.